This T cell receptor beta chain was identified in a study of blood T cell repertoires in COVID-19 (dated by TCRdb to between 2020 and 2021). About the study as a whole: Collaborator samples came from the United States, Italy and Spain and covered acute and convalescent phases of COVID-19. Sample metadata almost always included a de-identified subject ID, COVID-19 status, age in years and sex. Samples came from the ongoing ImmuneRACE study (first 160 participants) plus 1,254 subjects from 6 global collaborators. Where available, HLA class I and class II types were taken from metadata supplied by the sample provider and were not determined by assay-based typing. The material from the prospective study consisted of cDNA or gDNA derived from T cells, B-cell-depleted T cells, or PBMCs. The repertoires were released in a freely available public database meant as a resource for research on the immune response to SARS-CoV-2. Deeply sampled blood TCRbeta repertoires from subjects exposed to, actively infected with, or recovered from COVID-19 were included in the dataset. What the research found in general, with its limitations: The quantity of clinical and demographic metadata differed by source and by participant and was supplied without curation.

V is pared back by 5 bases and J by 2 bases, with 12 bases lying between the germline termini. The germline V gene provides CDR1 SGHAT and CDR2 FQNNGV. The CDR3 spans 14 residues, from the cysteine through the phenylalanine. Only CDR3 DNA is held: 42 bases, read in frame from base 1. Each collaborating institution followed its own protocols to collect whole blood in K2EDTA tubes. For TCRbeta analysis, collaborator samples were shipped as frozen whole blood, as isolated PBMCs, or as DNA extracted from either sample type. TCRbeta CDR3 regions were amplified from genomic DNA by means of the immunoSEQ Assay, a bias-controlled multiplex PCR. Regarding the original processing steps: The number of nucleated cells in each sample was estimated by amplification of reference gene primers within the assay. To quantify the absolute abundance of each unique TCRbeta CDR3 rearrangement, sequence reads were collapsed and filtered. For each sample, productive Simpson clonality was calculated as the square root of Simpson's diversity index over productive rearrangements. Here the immuneACCESS table is served through TCRdb, limited to in-frame sequences with V and J called. Missing clones are a known gap in these copies; in checked studies unresolved V genes cover under half, and the rest lacks a known reason. Clonal size and the V and J genes are those of that table, whereas D and trimming came from the DNA. This sample comprises more than 95,000 clones, 70% to 90% of them detected only once. The ten largest clonotypes hold around 3.1% of the sample.

This clone is a singleton in its sample. This clone's antigen is unknown. Qualities for individual bases were not recorded, and no much larger clone is one base off. Material: peripheral blood. This clonotype originated in a man in his fifties or sixties in a cohort sampled during active COVID-19. The rearranged chain carries TRBV11-2 and TRBJ2-5; the D segment could be TRBD2, given 5 matching bases. In nucleotide form, the sequence is TGTGCCAGCAGCCCTGAGGACTCGCAAGAGACCCAGTACTTC. Its translation reads: CASSPEDSQETQYF.